These T cell receptor beta chains were read from a single sample in a study of blood T cell repertoires in COVID-19. Repertoires were generated with immunoSEQ multiplex PCR, while TCRdb's copy carries only in-frame clones and drops some. Of about 150,000 clones detected, about 87% appear once; the ten largest clones hold about 40%. Specimen: peripheral blood. The receptor set was obtained from a human donor in a cohort sampled during active COVID-19. Both conserved end residues are part of each CDR3. D genes are given only for firm matches. Where a row states a size, it is once, few, many or the class of an expanded clone; other rows omit it.

CDR3nt: TGTGCCAGTGGGACAGGGGGAGTTGAAAAACTGTTTTTT; CDR3aa: CASGTGGVEKLFF; v_gene: TRBV19; j_gene: TRBJ1-4; d_gene: TRBD1; abundance: once
CDR3nt: TGTGCCAGCAGCGCCGGGATCGAGACAGATACGCAGTATTTT; CDR3aa: CASSAGIETDTQYF; v_gene: TRBV9; j_gene: TRBJ2-3; d_gene: -; abundance: -
CDR3nt: TGCGCCAGCAGCGTTACTAGCGGGAGGAAAACCGGGGAGCTGTTTTTT; CDR3aa: CASSVTSGRKTGELFF; v_gene: TRBV5-1; j_gene: TRBJ2-2; d_gene: TRBD2; abundance: few
CDR3nt: TGTGCCAGCAGCGGACAGGGGATGGGTTCACCCCTCCACTTT; CDR3aa: CASSGQGMGSPLHF; v_gene: TRBV9; j_gene: TRBJ1-6; d_gene: TRBD1; abundance: -
CDR3nt: TGTGCCAGTAGTATGGGACAGGGAAACACCATATATTTT; CDR3aa: CASSMGQGNTIYF; v_gene: TRBV19; j_gene: TRBJ1-3; d_gene: TRBD1; abundance: -
CDR3nt: TGTGCCGCCGGGGACAGGGAAGGTGAGCAGTTCTTC; CDR3aa: CAAGDREGEQFF; v_gene: TRBV19; j_gene: TRBJ2-1; d_gene: TRBD1; abundance: once
CDR3nt: TGTGCCAGCAGCCCCAATCCGAGCTCTGGAAACACCATATATTTT; CDR3aa: CASSPNPSSGNTIYF; v_gene: TRBV9; j_gene: TRBJ1-3; d_gene: -; abundance: -
CDR3nt: TGTGCCAGTTCCACAGGGAAGGGTAATTTTCCGGCTAATGAAAAACTGTTTTTT; CDR3aa: CASSTGKGNFPANEKLFF; v_gene: TRBV5-3; j_gene: TRBJ1-4; d_gene: -; abundance: -
CDR3nt: TGCGCCAGCAGCTTGGGCCTAACAGTTTCCGGGGAGCTGTTTTTT; CDR3aa: CASSLGLTVSGELFF; v_gene: TRBV5-1; j_gene: TRBJ2-2; d_gene: -; abundance: -
CDR3nt: TGCGCCAGCAGCTTGGAGGGCAGGCCCGGGGGCACTGAAGCTTTCTTT; CDR3aa: CASSLEGRPGGTEAFF; v_gene: TRBV5-1; j_gene: TRBJ1-1; d_gene: -; abundance: once
CDR3nt: TGTGCCAGCAGCTGGGGGGGGGCCTCCTATAATTCACCCCTCCACTTT; CDR3aa: CASSWGGASYNSPLHF; v_gene: TRBV5-4; j_gene: TRBJ1-6; d_gene: -; abundance: -
CDR3nt: TGTGCCATCAGTGCGAGACAGGGGGCTGGAGGCTACACCTTC; CDR3aa: CAISARQGAGGYTF; v_gene: TRBV10-3; j_gene: TRBJ1-2; d_gene: TRBD1; abundance: -
CDR3nt: TGTGCCAGCACCTTTAGCGGGAGACAAGAGACCCAGTACTTC; CDR3aa: CASTFSGRQETQYF; v_gene: TRBV2; j_gene: TRBJ2-5; d_gene: TRBD2; abundance: -
CDR3nt: TGTGCCAGCAGTCCAAGGGACAGGGGAAACACTGAAGCTTTCTTT; CDR3aa: CASSPRDRGNTEAFF; v_gene: TRBV6-5; j_gene: TRBJ1-1; d_gene: TRBD1; abundance: -
CDR3nt: TGTGCCAGTAGTATTAGGGGACTTGGCACTGAAGCTTTCTTT; CDR3aa: CASSIRGLGTEAFF; v_gene: TRBV19; j_gene: TRBJ1-1; d_gene: -; abundance: -
CDR3nt: TGTGCCAGCAGCTTAGGACAGTTCAATCAGCCCCAGCATTTT; CDR3aa: CASSLGQFNQPQHF; v_gene: TRBV7-2; j_gene: TRBJ1-5; d_gene: -; abundance: once
CDR3nt: TGTGCCACCAGTGATTTGCATCCGATCGGGTCCTACGAGCAGTACTTC; CDR3aa: CATSDLHPIGSYEQYF; v_gene: TRBV24-1; j_gene: TRBJ2-7; d_gene: -; abundance: -
CDR3nt: TGTGCCAGCAGCTCCCCCGGCCAGGGGTTAGTCCCCGGGGAGCTGTTTTTT; CDR3aa: CASSSPGQGLVPGELFF; v_gene: TRBV5-4; j_gene: TRBJ2-2; d_gene: -; abundance: few
CDR3nt: TGTGCCAGCAGCTTAGCGGGCAATCAGCCCCAGCATTTT; CDR3aa: CASSLAGNQPQHF; v_gene: TRBV11-2; j_gene: TRBJ1-5; d_gene: -; abundance: -
CDR3nt: TGCGCCAGCAGCCAGGCCGGCTCTGGAAACACCATATATTTT; CDR3aa: CASSQAGSGNTIYF; v_gene: TRBV5-1; j_gene: TRBJ1-3; d_gene: -; abundance: once
CDR3nt: TGTGCCAGCAGCTTAGAGTCCCACAGCACCCAAGAGACCCAGTACTTC; CDR3aa: CASSLESHSTQETQYF; v_gene: TRBV7-9; j_gene: TRBJ2-5; d_gene: -; abundance: -
CDR3nt: TGTGCCAGCGGCTATCTACAGGACAGGGGGGGCTACACCTTC; CDR3aa: CASGYLQDRGGYTF; v_gene: TRBV27; j_gene: TRBJ1-2; d_gene: TRBD1; abundance: -
CDR3nt: TGTGCCAGCAGCTTTGTGGGACAGGGGAACACTGAAGCTTTCTTT; CDR3aa: CASSFVGQGNTEAFF; v_gene: TRBV7-9; j_gene: TRBJ1-1; d_gene: TRBD1; abundance: -
CDR3nt: TGTGCCAGCACTCCTAGGACTAGCGGGGCCACAGATACGCAGTATTTT; CDR3aa: CASTPRTSGATDTQYF; v_gene: TRBV2; j_gene: TRBJ2-3; d_gene: TRBD2; abundance: once
CDR3nt: TGTGCCAGTAGTTCCAACAGGGGCGCCTATGGCTACACCTTC; CDR3aa: CASSSNRGAYGYTF; v_gene: TRBV19; j_gene: TRBJ1-2; d_gene: TRBD1; abundance: once